A single sample is the source of the 10 T cell receptor beta chains below, sequenced in a study of T cells in Graves' hyperthyroidism and ophthalmopathy. RNA transcripts provided the source from which TCR beta CDR3 regions were amplified. The study used the HTBI primer set for a first-round RT-PCR of the TCR CDR3. TCRdb re-called the multiplex PCR reads with MiXCR, one entry per CDR3 protein. Here the sample spans about 680,000 distinct CDR3 sequences, approximately 36% being singletons. The specimen was blood. These receptors were obtained from a woman in her thirties or forties with Graves' hyperthyroidism.

J is TRBJ1-1 and V is TRBV6-5, with TRBD1 matching over 8 bases. Looked up from germline, CDR1 is MNHEY and CDR2 is SVGAGI. This CDR3 region has 17 residues. Trimming cost V 4 bases and J 7 bases; bases outside gene matches: 17. The CDR3 coding sequence is TGTGCCAGCAGTTCCCTCTTTAATTTAGTACAGGGGGTTGAAGCTTTCTTT. This encodes CASSSLFNLVQGVEAFF.

Concerning this clonotype itself: Given a much more abundant clone one base away, this may be a read error. The V call is TRBV20-1, the J call TRBJ1-1; the D is unclear. This CDR3 has 15 residues. CDR1 and CDR2 from the germline V gene are DFQATT and SNEGSKA (reference sequence). The germline V and J ends were trimmed by 3 bases and 4 bases, with 18 bases remaining between them. CDR3 sequence reads: CSASFGRFLSTEAFF. In nucleotides, the CDR3 is TGCAGTGCTAGCTTTGGGCGTTTCTTGAGCACTGAAGCTTTCTTT.

Many counts were recorded for this clonotype. The rearrangement links TRBV12-3 or TRBV12-4 to TRBJ1-5; weak D call: TRBD1 (6 bases). This CDR3 has 15 residues. V lost 5 bases, J lost 6 bases, and 17 bases lay in between. CDR3 bases: TGTGCCAGCAGTCTGGGGGGGGCCGAGCGTCAGCCCCAGCATTTT. Its translation is CASSLGGAERQPQHF.

This clonotype has a count of ten or more. The chain carries TRBV20-1 and TRBJ2-5, with 10 bases aligning to TRBD2. CDR1 is DFQATT and CDR2 is SNEGSKA in the germline V gene (reference sequence). Trimming took 6 bases from V and 4 from J; bases not matched to a gene: 11. CDR3 length: 15 amino acids. For the CDR3, the DNA is TGCAGTGCCAATAGACTAGCGGGTGTGGGAGAGACCCAGTACTTC. It specifies CSANRLAGVGETQYF.

A remark on this clonotype: This clone may be a read error of a much larger clone one base away. V gene TRBV19 combines with J gene TRBJ1-1; D call uncertain. The V gene's germline CDR1 is LNHDA and CDR2 SQIVND (reference sequence). V lost 2 bases and J 4 bases, leaving 14 bases between the germline ends. The CDR3 extends over 15 amino acids. CDR3 bases: TGTGCCAGTAGTATAAATGGTATCCAGAGCACTGAAGCTTTCTTT. It specifies CASSINGIQSTEAFF.

This chain links TRBV20-1 with TRBJ2-1; 14 bases agree with TRBD2. The germline V gene has CDR1 DFQATT and CDR2 SNEGSKA (reference sequence). V shed 2 bases, J shed 9 bases, and the junction held 12 bases outside the gene matches. The CDR3 consists of 17 residues. The CDR3 nucleotides are TGCAGTGCTAGACCCTCGACTAGCGGGGGGGCCGGGGGTGAGCAGTTCTTC. This codes for CSARPSTSGGAGGEQFF.

The rearrangement uses TRBV7-2 and TRBJ2-7; 7 bases map to TRBD1. The CDR3 covers 15 residues. J was trimmed by 4 bases and V by 1 base; bases with no gene match: 7. Germline CDR1 SGHTA, CDR2 FQGNSA. CDR3 DNA: TGTGCCAGCAGCTTAGGACACACAGGGGCTTACGAGCAGTACTTC. Translating it yields CASSLGHTGAYEQYF. Full variable domain (missing parts from reference TRBV7-2 and TRBJ2-7): GAGVSQSPSNKVTEKGKDVELRCDPISGHTALYWYRQSLGQGLEFLIYFQGNSAPDKSGLPSDRFSAERTGGSVSTLTIQRTQQEDSAVYLCASSLGHTGAYEQYFGPGTRLTVT.

The rearrangement links TRBV6-5 to TRBJ2-7; a possible D gene is TRBD2 (7 bases). V lost 4 bases, J lost 5 bases, and 15 bases lay in between. The CDR3 sequence is 14 residues long. The germline CDR1 and CDR2 sequences are MNHEY and SVGAGI. The CDR3 loop is CASSSAGAADEQYF. CDR3 DNA: TGTGCCAGCAGTTCTGCGGGGGCCGCGGACGAGCAGTACTTC.

The chain recombines TRBV28 with TRBJ2-5; D is unresolved. Trimming took off 6 bases at V and 5 bases at J, with 13 bases between the two ends. Germline CDR1 is MDHEN and CDR2 is SYDVKM. This CDR3 is 13 amino acids long. In nucleotides, the CDR3 is TGTGCCAGCAGCCACGTCTCCCGGGAGACCCAGTACTTC. This sequence encodes CASSHVSRETQYF.

CDR3 region: CASSSGSTADTEAFF. The CDR3 coding sequence is TGTGCCAGCAGCTCCGGCTCGACAGCGGACACTGAAGCTTTCTTT. V is TRBV7-9 and J is TRBJ1-1; possible D gene TRBD1, 5 bases. V lost 4 bases and J 3 bases, leaving 15 bases between the germline ends. This CDR3 contains 15 residues. Germline V gives CDR1 SEHNR, CDR2 FQNEAQ (reference sequence).